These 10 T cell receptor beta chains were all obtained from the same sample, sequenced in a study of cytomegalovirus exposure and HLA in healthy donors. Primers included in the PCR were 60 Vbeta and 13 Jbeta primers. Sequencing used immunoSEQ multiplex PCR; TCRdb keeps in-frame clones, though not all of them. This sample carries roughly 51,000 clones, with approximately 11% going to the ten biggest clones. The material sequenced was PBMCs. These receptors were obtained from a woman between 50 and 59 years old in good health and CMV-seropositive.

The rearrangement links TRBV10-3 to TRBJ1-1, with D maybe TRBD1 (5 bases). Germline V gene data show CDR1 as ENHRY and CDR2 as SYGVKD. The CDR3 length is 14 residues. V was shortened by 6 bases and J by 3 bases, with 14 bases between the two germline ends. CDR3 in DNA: TGTGCCATCAGGGGGTCCCACAGGTACACTGAAGCTTTCTTT. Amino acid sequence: CAIRGSHRYTEAFF.

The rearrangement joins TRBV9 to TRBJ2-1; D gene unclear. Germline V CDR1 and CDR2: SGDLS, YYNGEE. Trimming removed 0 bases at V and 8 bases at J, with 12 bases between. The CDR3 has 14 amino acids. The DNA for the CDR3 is TGTGCCAGCAGCGTAGTTAGTTTGTTTCATGAGCAGTTCTTC. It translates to CASSVVSLFHEQFF.

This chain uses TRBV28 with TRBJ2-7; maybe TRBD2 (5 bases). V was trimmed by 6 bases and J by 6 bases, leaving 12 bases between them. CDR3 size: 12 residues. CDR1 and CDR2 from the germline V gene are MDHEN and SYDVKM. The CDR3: CASRDSLSEQYF. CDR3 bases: TGTGCCAGCAGGGACTCTTTGAGCGAGCAGTACTTC.

CDR3 DNA: TGTGCCAGCAGTTTAAATCGTCTTTATAGCAATCAGCCCCAGCATTTT. It translates to CASSLNRLYSNQPQHF. V gene TRBV28 combines with J gene TRBJ1-5; the D is unclear. Germline V gene sequence: CDR1 MDHEN, CDR2 SYDVKM. V was clipped by 2 bases and J by 0 bases, with 11 bases between them. The CDR3 runs 16 residues.

DNA of the CDR3: TGTGCCAGCAGTCCCTCACAGGGTCGTCAAAGAGGCGGGGAGCTGTTTTTT. This translates into CASSPSQGRQRGGELFF. V is TRBV28 and J is TRBJ2-2; tentative D call: TRBD1 (6 bases). Germline assignment: CDR1 MDHEN and CDR2 SYDVKM. This CDR3 spans 17 amino acids. Trimming left V 5 bases short and J 7 bases short, with 23 bases between.

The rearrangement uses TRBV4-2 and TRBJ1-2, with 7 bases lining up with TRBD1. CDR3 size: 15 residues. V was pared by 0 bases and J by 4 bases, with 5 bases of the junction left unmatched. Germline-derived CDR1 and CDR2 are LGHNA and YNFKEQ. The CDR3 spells CASSQEGDSFYGYTF. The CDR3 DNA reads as TGTGCCAGCAGCCAAGAGGGGGACAGCTTCTATGGCTACACCTTC.

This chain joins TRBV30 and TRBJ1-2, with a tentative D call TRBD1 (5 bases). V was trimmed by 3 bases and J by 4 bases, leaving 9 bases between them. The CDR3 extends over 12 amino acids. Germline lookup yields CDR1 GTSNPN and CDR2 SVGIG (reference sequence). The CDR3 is CAWRSTAYGYTF. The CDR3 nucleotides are TGTGCCTGGAGATCGACAGCCTATGGCTACACCTTC. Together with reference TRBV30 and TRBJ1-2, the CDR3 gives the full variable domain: SQTIHQWPATLVQPVGSPLSLECTVEGTSNPNLYWYRQAAGRGLQLLFYSVGIGQISSEVPQNLSASRPQDRQFILSSKKLLLSDSGFYLCAWRSTAYGYTFGSGTRLTVV.

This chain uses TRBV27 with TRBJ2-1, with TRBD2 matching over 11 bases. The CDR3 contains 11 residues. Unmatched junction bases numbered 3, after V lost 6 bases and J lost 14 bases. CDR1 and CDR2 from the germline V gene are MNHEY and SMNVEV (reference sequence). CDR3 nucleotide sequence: TGTGCCAGCAGACTAGCGGGAGAGGAGTTCTTC. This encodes CASRLAGEEFF.

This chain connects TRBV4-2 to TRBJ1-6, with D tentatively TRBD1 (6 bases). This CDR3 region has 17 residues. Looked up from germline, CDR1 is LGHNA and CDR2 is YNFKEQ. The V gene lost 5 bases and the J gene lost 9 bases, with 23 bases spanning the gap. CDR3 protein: CASSGHSGGTTTSPLHF. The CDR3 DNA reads TGTGCCAGCAGCGGGCATTCGGGGGGCACTACGACTTCACCCCTCCACTTT.

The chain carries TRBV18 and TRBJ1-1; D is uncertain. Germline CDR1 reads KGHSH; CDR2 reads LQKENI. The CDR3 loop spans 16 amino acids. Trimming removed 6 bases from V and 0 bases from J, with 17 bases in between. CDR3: CASSPRGLGVNTEAFF. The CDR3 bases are TGTGCCAGCTCGCCGCGGGGTCTGGGAGTGAACACTGAAGCTTTCTTT. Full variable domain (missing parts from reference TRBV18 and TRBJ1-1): NAGVMQNPRHLVRRRGQEARLRCSPMKGHSHVYWYRQLPEEGLKFMVYLQKENIIDESGMPKERFSAEFPKEGPSILRIQQVVRGDSAAYFCASSPRGLGVNTEAFFGQGTRLTVV.